Described below is a single T cell receptor beta chain sequence and its context. Its antigen is currently not known. Base qualities are missing; no much larger clone stands one base away. Preparation of the library involved the immunoSEQ multiplex PCR assay. A mixture of 60 forward primers for TCR Vbeta segments and 13 reverse primers for TCR Jbeta segments was used in the multiplex PCR. The CDR3 region of rearranged TCR beta genes was amplified from genomic DNA by a multiplex PCR assay. Amplified TCR beta libraries were sequenced as 87-base-pair reads on the Illumina HiSeq System. The authors processed their data as follows. A later analysis tallied roughly 80 million unique TCR beta chains across the 650 to 750 repertoires, and approximately 11 million of those chains were shared by two or more donors. A nearest-neighbor algorithm error-corrected the raw reads and collapsed the reads into unique sequences, merging closely related sequences to remove PCR and sequencing errors. Alignment of CDR3 sequences to IMGT reference sequences was used to assign V, D and J gene segments. For a sequence to be retained, at least a six-nucleotide match to both a V gene segment and a J gene segment was required. A rearrangement was called productive if the CDR3 had no stop codons and remained in frame with V and J, and every other rearrangement was called non-productive. CDR3 was defined by IMGT convention, running from the second conserved V-encoded cysteine to the conserved J-encoded phenylalanine. The earlier analysis of fewer than 700 of the donors excluded sequences that lacked an unambiguous match to a single V gene segment. In an earlier analysis of 587 of the donors, V segments were called functional above 56.7% productive rearrangements and were called segregating when the between-donor standard deviation exceeded 5%. A statistical classification framework was developed to diagnose cytomegalovirus status using the catalog of TCR beta chain sequences. V and J gene assignment, in a later analysis, came from comparing TCR nucleotide sequences with IMGT/GENE-DB human TR gene sequences. A later analysis assigned CDR3 sequences and most-parsimonious VDJ recombination scenarios with the TCRdist pipeline. In a later analysis, every TCR beta chain was defined by the combination of its CDR3 amino acid sequence and its V-gene family, and reads without a unique V-gene family were dropped. To address suspected cross-contamination and a sequencing artifact, a later analysis removed 592 highly shared, low-generation-probability nucleotide sequences. In a later analysis, a clonal expansion index for each public chain was calculated from normalized within-repertoire ranks of inferred template counts. Generation probabilities in a later analysis came from a VDJ recombination model fitted to out-of-frame rearrangements, and those results were checked against IGoR. In a later analysis, TCR-TCR, TCR-HLA and TCR-CMV co-occurrence was scored with hypergeometric tests, and a repertoire-size bias correction was applied to TCR pairs. To estimate false discovery rates, a later analysis permuted the HLA or CMV assignments 20 times. A later analysis grouped co-occurring TCRs with DBSCAN, adding TCRdist sequence similarity when clustering within HLA-allele-positive subsets. Repertoires with fewer than 30,000 or more than 120,000 public chains, plus five repertoires with anomalous nucleotide sharing, were excluded from co-occurrence clustering. In TCRdb, the immuneACCESS table is reduced to in-frame sequences with V and J assigned. These tables do not hold every clone; where another copy was compared, an unresolved V gene accounts for under half, and the others remain unexplained. Clone size and V and J calls were adopted from that table, with D and trimming inferred from the DNA. The sample table records roughly 180,000 clones; about 79% of these occur just once. About 0.69% of the sample goes to the ten largest clones.

The source of the sample is a study of cytomegalovirus exposure and HLA in healthy donors (TCRdb year 2017). For the study in its entirety: In an earlier analysis of some 550 of the donors, about 260 Gb of sequence data and 90 million to 120 million unique TCR beta sequences from approximately 180 million T cells were reported. About 280 gigabases of sequencing data and approximately 92 million unique TCR sequences made up an early release that covered approximately 650 HLA-typed donors. Among the 398 genotyped donors, around 81% belonged to the genetic ancestry cluster associated with self-reported Caucasian donors. The study aimed to test whether cataloging public T cell receptors could reveal signatures of past pathogen exposure. The study used immunosequencing to profile the T cell repertoires of more than 650 subjects and linked those repertoires to cytomegalovirus serostatus. Along with the approximately 700-subject first cohort, a separate validation cohort of more than 90 different subjects was used. To predict cytomegalovirus infection status, the study brought together high-throughput TCR immunosequencing, statistical association of individual TCRs with disease status, and machine learning. In a later analysis, previously published TCR beta repertoires from roughly 710 donors were re-analyzed and high-resolution HLA genotyping was added so that TCR occurrence patterns could be studied. Rather than drawing on any new phenotypic data, the later analysis identified candidate immune exposures from TCR beta sequences and the way those sequences occurred across donors. In an earlier analysis of roughly 600 of the donors, high-throughput TCR beta sequencing was used to judge whether each TCR beta V gene segment behaved as functional or pseudogenic. Donor age, sex, ethnicity and CMV serostatus were collected together with the repertoire data. A later genetic analysis used genome-wide SNP genotypes for about 65% of the roughly 700 donors, treating that subset as a discovery cohort. Every discovery cohort repertoire had been produced on one sequencing platform. HLA typing included class I and class II loci at four-digit resolution. Typing coverage varied by locus: 629-630 donors for A, B, C, DRB1 and DQB1; under 550 for DQA1; nearly 610 for DPA1; 450 to 480 for DPB1. Four to six DR-DQ haplotypes were handled as single units for association and clustering, since linkage in the cohort was strong. Among several hundred genotyped donors of the cohort, an average of around 220,000 unique TCR beta nucleotide sequences was sequenced per donor, of which roughly 17% were non-productive.

The research as a whole found: Some IMGT-functional V segments, including TRBV6-2 and TRBV6-3, could not be distinguished by the 87-base-pair reads and were therefore excluded. A further reported finding was that TCR beta sequences accurately predicted the HLA-A and HLA-B alleles for most subjects in the first cohort. In an earlier analysis of more than 450 of the donors, most TCR beta V segments were observed in productive rearrangements about 87% or about 30% of the time, broadly matching IMGT annotations. In a later analysis, HLA-associated TCR beta chains were found to be more clonally expanded and to have lower generation probabilities than equally common non-associated chains. The cohort was sequenced for TCR beta chains only, and without alpha or paired-chain data the features that could be detected were limited. Because HLA typing was unavailable for some donors at each locus, only the typed subset was used in association tests. In a later genetic analysis, fewer N-insertions in productive TCRs were reported among donors in an Asian-associated ancestry cluster than the roughly 700-donor mean. According to the authors, the approach could potentially be generalized to other disease states and immunological phenotypes. The presence/absence analyses assumed that sequencing depth was roughly uniform across donors, and that assumption may not be true. A later genetic analysis associated a missense DCLRE1C variant with V-gene and J-gene trimming of TCR beta chains, and an independent cohort replicated the association. A cluster of highly shared sequence variants was judged likely to be a technical artifact of the sequencing pipeline. Specific HLA alleles were associated with some 15,000 TCR beta sequences at a false discovery rate of 0.05 in a later analysis. Linkage disequilibrium might explain the correlated functional status among segregating V segments, but an unknown experimental factor could not be excluded. When HLA alleles, especially DR and DQ, strongly co-occurred, TCR associations were difficult to assign to individual alleles. Several of the top co-occurrence clusters appeared to be linked to parvovirus B19, influenza, CMV and Epstein-Barr virus, according to a later analysis. The classifier was reported to diagnose cytomegalovirus status with high specificity and sensitivity in both the original and validation cohorts. Because counts were too low, about 15 rarely observed V segments, including chromosome 9 orphons, were left out of the earlier analysis of approximately 500 of the donors. According to a later analysis, most CMV-associated TCR beta chains appeared to be HLA-restricted, and the HLA associations seemed to be driven largely by CMV exposure. Immune exposure information for the cohort was limited to CMV serostatus. According to a later analysis, TCR association rates differed among HLA loci, with DRB1 alleles showing the most associated TCRs and HLA-C alleles showing the fewest. The study gave a list of 150 to 200 TCR beta chains associated with cytomegalovirus. A few of the identified cytomegalovirus-associated TCR beta chains were confirmed in vitro to be specific for cytomegalovirus antigens. While some public TCRs were present in many individuals, most TCR sequences turned up only very rarely across donors.

The germline ends are 4 bases apart after V is trimmed by 3 bases and J by 4 bases. The CDR3, cysteine through phenylalanine, is 11 amino acids long. The retained sequence is limited to the CDR3, 33 bases, with the frame set at the first base. CDR1 MDHEN and CDR2 SYDVKM were looked up in the germline V gene. The cohort was made up of approximately 670 healthy bone marrow donors. All cohort members were sampled while nominally healthy, although unrecorded immune exposures were likely present. The donor tested CMV seronegative, placing the donor among the 350 to 400 seronegative members of the cohort. A peripheral blood sample was provided by each donor, and peripheral blood mononuclear cells were used for TCR beta sequencing. Genomic DNA was extracted from the blood cell samples with the Qiagen DNeasy Blood Extraction Kit.

The source of this sequence is a female donor in good health and CMV-seronegative. Material: PBMCs. Recombination connected TRBV28 to TRBJ2-7; the D gene lacks a confident call. The nucleotides read TGTGCCAGCAGTTTCGGGTACGAGCAGTACTTC. This yields the protein CASSFGYEQYF. Reference TRBV28 and TRBJ2-7 proteins supply the regions before and after the CDR3; the full variable domain is: DVKVTQSSRYLVKRTGEKVFLECVQDMDHENMFWYRQDPGLGLRLIYFSYDVKMKEKGDIPEGYSVSREKKERFSLILESASTNQTSMYLCASSFGYEQYFGPGTRLTVT.